This T cell receptor beta chain comes out of a study of cytomegalovirus exposure and HLA in healthy donors. Study-level points and caveats: CMV antigen specificity was confirmed in vitro for a few CMV-associated chains.

In the case of this clone: Its antigen is as yet unknown.

Primers for the PCR totalled 60 Vbeta and 13 Jbeta. Here immunoSEQ multiplex PCR was the method, and the copy in TCRdb shows in-frame clones only, minus some. Of 200,000 to 250,000 clones detected, about 79% appear once; the ten largest clones hold around 1.8%. This CDR3 has 12 residues. V shed 5 bases and J shed 1 base, with 5 bases lying between them. CDR1 is SEHNR, CDR2 FQNEAQ, per germline (reference sequence). The specimen sequenced was PBMCs. The receptor was derived from a young man in good health and CMV-seronegative. The J gene is TRBJ1-1, the V gene TRBV7-9; D is undetermined. The CDR3 loop reads CASSLKNTEAFF. The CDR3 nucleotides read TGTGCCAGCAGCCTAAAGAACACTGAAGCTTTCTTT. Looking up the rest from reference TRBV7-9 and TRBJ1-1 gives the full variable domain: DTGVSQNPRHKITKRGQNVTFRCDPISEHNRLYWYRQTLGQGPEFLTYFQNEAQLEKSRLLSDRFSAERPKGSFSTLEIQRTEQGDSAMYLCASSLKNTEAFFGQGTRLTVV.